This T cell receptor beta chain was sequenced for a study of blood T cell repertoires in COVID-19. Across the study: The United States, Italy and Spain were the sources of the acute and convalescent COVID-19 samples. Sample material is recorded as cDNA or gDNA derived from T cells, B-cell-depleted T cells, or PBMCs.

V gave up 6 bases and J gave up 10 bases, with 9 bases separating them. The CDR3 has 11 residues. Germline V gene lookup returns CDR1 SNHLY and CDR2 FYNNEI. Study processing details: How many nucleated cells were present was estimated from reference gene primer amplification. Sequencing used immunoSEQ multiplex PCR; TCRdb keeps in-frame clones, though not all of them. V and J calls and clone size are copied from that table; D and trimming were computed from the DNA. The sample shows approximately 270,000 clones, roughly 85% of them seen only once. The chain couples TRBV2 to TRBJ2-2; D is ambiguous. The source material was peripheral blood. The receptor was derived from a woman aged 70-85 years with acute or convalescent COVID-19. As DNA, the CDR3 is TGTGCCAGCAGCGTTCAGTTGGAGCTGTTTTTT. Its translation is CASSVQLELFF.